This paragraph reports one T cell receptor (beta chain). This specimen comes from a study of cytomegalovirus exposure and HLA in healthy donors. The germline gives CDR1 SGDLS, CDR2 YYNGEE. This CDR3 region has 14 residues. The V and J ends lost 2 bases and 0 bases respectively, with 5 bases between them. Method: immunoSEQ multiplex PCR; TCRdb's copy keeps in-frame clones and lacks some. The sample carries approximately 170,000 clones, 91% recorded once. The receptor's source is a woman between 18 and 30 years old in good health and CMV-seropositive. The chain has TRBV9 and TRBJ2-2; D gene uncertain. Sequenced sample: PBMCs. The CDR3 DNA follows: TGTGCCAGCAGCGTCGAGGCGAACACCGGGGAGCTGTTTTTT. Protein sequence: CASSVEANTGELFF.